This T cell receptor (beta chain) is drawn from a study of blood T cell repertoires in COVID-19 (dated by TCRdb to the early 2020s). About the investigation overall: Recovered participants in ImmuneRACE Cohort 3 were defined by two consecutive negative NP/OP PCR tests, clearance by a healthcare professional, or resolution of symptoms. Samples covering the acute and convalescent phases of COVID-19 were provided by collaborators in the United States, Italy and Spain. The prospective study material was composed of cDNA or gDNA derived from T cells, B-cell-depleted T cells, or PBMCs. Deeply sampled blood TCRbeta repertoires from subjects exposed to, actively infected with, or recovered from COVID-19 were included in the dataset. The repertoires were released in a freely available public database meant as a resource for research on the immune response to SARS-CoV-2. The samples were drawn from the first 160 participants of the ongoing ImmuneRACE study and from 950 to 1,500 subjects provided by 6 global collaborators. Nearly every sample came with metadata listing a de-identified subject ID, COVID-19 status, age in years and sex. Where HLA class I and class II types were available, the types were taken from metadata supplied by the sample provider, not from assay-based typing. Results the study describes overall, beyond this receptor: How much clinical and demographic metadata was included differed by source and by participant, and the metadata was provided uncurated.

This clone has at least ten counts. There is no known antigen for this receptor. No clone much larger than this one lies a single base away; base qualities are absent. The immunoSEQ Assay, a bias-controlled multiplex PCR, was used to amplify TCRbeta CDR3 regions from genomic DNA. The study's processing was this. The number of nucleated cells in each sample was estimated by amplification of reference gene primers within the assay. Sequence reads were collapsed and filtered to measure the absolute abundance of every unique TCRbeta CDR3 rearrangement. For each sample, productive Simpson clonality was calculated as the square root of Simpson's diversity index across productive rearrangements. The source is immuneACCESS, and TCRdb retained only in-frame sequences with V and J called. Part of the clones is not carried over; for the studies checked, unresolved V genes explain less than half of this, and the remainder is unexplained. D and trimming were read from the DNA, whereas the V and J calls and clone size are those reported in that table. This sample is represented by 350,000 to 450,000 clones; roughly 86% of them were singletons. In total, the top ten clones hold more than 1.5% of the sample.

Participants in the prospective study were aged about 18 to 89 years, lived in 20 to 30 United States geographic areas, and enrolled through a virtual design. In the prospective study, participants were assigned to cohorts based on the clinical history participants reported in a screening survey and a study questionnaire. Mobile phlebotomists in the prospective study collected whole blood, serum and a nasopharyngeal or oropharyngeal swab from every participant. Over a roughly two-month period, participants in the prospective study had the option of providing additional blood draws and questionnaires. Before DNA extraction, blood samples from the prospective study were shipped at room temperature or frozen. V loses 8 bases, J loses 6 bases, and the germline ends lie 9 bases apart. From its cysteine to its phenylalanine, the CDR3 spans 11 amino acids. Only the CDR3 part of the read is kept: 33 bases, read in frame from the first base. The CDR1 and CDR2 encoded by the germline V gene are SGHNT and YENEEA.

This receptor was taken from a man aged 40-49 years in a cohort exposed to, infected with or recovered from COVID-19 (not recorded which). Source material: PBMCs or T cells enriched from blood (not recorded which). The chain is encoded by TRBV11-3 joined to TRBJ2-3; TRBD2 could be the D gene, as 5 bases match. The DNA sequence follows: TGTGCCAGCGCTGAGGGCGATACGCAGTATTTT. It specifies CASAEGDTQYF.